This TCR beta chain was sequenced in a study of cytomegalovirus exposure and HLA in healthy donors. Study-wide results and caveats: Both high specificity and high sensitivity reportedly marked the classifier's diagnosis of cytomegalovirus status. From TCR beta sequences, most subjects' HLA-A and HLA-B alleles were reportedly predicted accurately.

With 60 Vbeta and 13 Jbeta primers, the PCR was carried out. Profiling relied on immunoSEQ multiplex PCR, and the TCRdb table lists in-frame clones only, not all of them. Of 150,000 to 200,000 clones in the sample, around two thirds were seen once. CDR1 and CDR2 from the germline V gene are SNHLY and FYNNEI. V was trimmed by 4 bases and J by 0 bases, leaving 6 bases between them. This CDR3 is 13 amino acids long. To note about this clone: Its antigen is unknown.

The rearrangement links TRBV2 to TRBJ1-1; D unclear. Sequencing was performed on PBMCs. This sequence was found in a middle-aged man in good health and CMV-seronegative. The CDR3 nucleotides are TGTGCCAGCAGTGCTCAGGTGAACACTGAAGCTTTCTTT. It is translated as CASSAQVNTEAFF.